The rows below give T cell receptor beta chains drawn from one sample of a study of blood T cell repertoires in COVID-19. Some clones are missing from TCRdb's copy, which holds only in-frame ones; the method was immunoSEQ multiplex PCR. This table has 90,000 to 120,000 clones, 88% appearing once. What was sequenced was peripheral blood. These receptors were taken from a middle-aged man with active or convalescent COVID-19. CDR3s include the opening cysteine and the closing phenylalanine or tryptophan.

>TRBJ1-2|TRBV24-1
CATQSADRANYGYTF
>TRBJ2-1|TRBV7-9
CASSLGTSGGNEQFF
>TRBJ2-5|TRBV21-1
CASSFLTNRDRGVGTQYF
>TRBJ2-6|TRBV30
CAWTGPHSGANVLTF
>TRBJ1-6|TRBV5-1
CASSLAQNNSPLHF
>TRBJ2-7|TRBV2
CASSDRDEQYF
>TRBJ1-6|TRBV21-1
CASREGTGCSELHF
>TRBJ2-2|TRBV28
CASILAGEAGELFF
>TRBJ2-7|TRBV30
CACSQDSEQYF
>TRBJ1-5|TRBV12-3/TRBV12-4
CASSWRGNQPQHF
>TRBJ1-6|TRBV21-1
CASSKARDIGNSPLHF
>TRBJ2-3|TRBV24-1
CATSDSSYTQYF
>TRBJ2-7|TRBV28
CASSARGEQYF
>TRBJ2-7|TRBV30
CAWSVSSYEQYF
>TRBJ1-5|TRBV10-3
CAISEPTGGSNQPQHF
>TRBJ1-2|TRBV11-2
CASSLVAKGYTF
>TRBJ2-5|TRBV28
CASSLTGETQYF
>TRBJ1-1|TRBV6-2/TRBV6-3
CASSSYLNTEAFF
>TRBJ2-7|TRBV2
CAGERESYEQYF
>TRBJ1-2|TRBV10-2
CASNLQGNYGYTF
>TRBJ1-1|TRBV11-2
CASSLDFWRTGTPIDTEAFF
>TRBJ1-2|TRBV12-3/TRBV12-4
CASSRGVQYTF
>TRBJ2-2|TRBV7-2
CASSLPSGMELFF
>TRBJ2-4|TRBV6-1
CASSDKPGPDSKNIQYF
>TRBJ2-1|TRBV10-3
CAISESGGGTYNEQFF
>TRBJ1-1|TRBV2
CASSEQGSTEAFF
>TRBJ2-1|TRBV6-2/TRBV6-3
CASTPRGFTFWGSSYNEQFF
>TRBJ1-2|TRBV18
CASSPRVMEDYGYTF
>TRBJ1-1|TRBV5-1
CASSLLAENTEAFF
>TRBJ2-7|TRBV5-1
CASRGGLYSYEQYF
>TRBJ2-2|TRBV19
CASTDRGSGTGELFF
>TRBJ2-2|TRBV3-1/TRBV3-2
CASSARGTSGSNTGELFF
>TRBJ1-1|TRBV10-2
CASSDPRQGLQAEAFF
>TRBJ1-5|TRBV28
CAGRGSNQPQHF
>TRBJ1-2|TRBV7-2
CASSLDSNYGYTF
>TRBJ2-3|TRBV27
CASSRGLAGLADTQYF
>TRBJ2-1|TRBV28
CASSPGATSNYNEQFF
>TRBJ1-2|TRBV29-1
CSAYPTIDRGRNYGYTF
>TRBJ1-5|TRBV27
CASSLLGAVNQPQHF
>TRBJ1-5|TRBV6-5
CASSYTGGVDQPQHF
>TRBJ2-7|TRBV6-5
CASSQANTWPYEQYF
>TRBJ2-2|TRBV24-1
CATKTSGANTGELFF
>TRBJ2-2|TRBV12-1
CASSFKGRGGPGELFF
>TRBJ1-1|TRBV4-3
CASSQDQHNGEAFF
>TRBJ1-2|TRBV30
CAWSVQGYYGYTF
>TRBJ2-5|TRBV19
CASSTVGGIQETQYF
>TRBJ2-7|TRBV27
CASSPTRGTYEQYF
>TRBJ2-3|TRBV19
CASSSGQGSPDTQYF
>TRBJ2-1|TRBV7-2
CASSLGLAEYNEQFF
>TRBJ1-1|TRBV14
CASSQGSGQTTEAFF
>TRBJ1-5|TRBV28
CASSLDSNSNQPQHF
>TRBJ1-3|TRBV20-1
CSGQSGNTIYF
>TRBJ2-5|TRBV15
CATSLAGPGKTQYF
>TRBJ2-3|TRBV6-1
CASSETVDPYF
>TRBJ1-1|TRBV3-1/TRBV3-2
CASSQSSRSTEAFF
>TRBJ1-5|TRBV15
CATSRGDRSNQPQHF
>TRBJ2-7|TRBV10-3
CAISEDRGLGGIYEQYF